The clone carrying this T cell receptor (beta chain) turned up a few times. Its antigen is as yet unknown. The use of a sample-barcoded 5' primer and a J-beta primer mix characterized a second PCR of roughly 6 to 11 cycles. Every sample gave at least 2.5 million paired-end reads containing CDR3. TCRdb itself ran the 5' RACE reads through MiXCR, one entry per CDR3 protein. The repertoire holds roughly 730,000 distinct CDR3 sequences, more than 50% seen once, with about 26% in the top ten. The data were taken from a study of blood T cells in healthy people across ages. Study-level information: Template switching recovered approximately one barcoded beta molecule for every two T cells. Findings and limits, study-wide: Total diversity from one million sequenced T cells was likely underestimated.

Each sample provided at least 5.5 micrograms of extracted total RNA. V lost 8 bases, J lost 0 bases, and 6 bases stayed unmatched. This CDR3 has 14 amino acids. Looked up from germline, CDR1 is SEHNR and CDR2 is FQNEAQ (reference sequence). The clonotype was recovered from a man aged 40-55 years in good health. Sequencing input: blood. The V call is TRBV7-9, the J call TRBJ2-7, with TRBD2 matching 8 bases. The CDR3 nucleotides read TGTGCCAGCGCAACTAGCGGTAGCTCCTACGAGCAGTACTTC. It encodes CASATSGSSYEQYF.